This TCR beta chain stems from a study of T cells in Graves' hyperthyroidism and ophthalmopathy. Findings and caveats of the study: From stable hyperthyroidism, ophthalmopathy was separated by a 13 V-J model. The model anticipated ophthalmopathy a median around six months pre-onset.

Researchers barred patients who had uncontrolled infection, other autoimmune disease, pregnancy or lactation. This clonotype occurred many times. Its antigen is undetermined. Trimming removed 1 base from V and 0 bases from J, with 13 bases in between. Germline V gives CDR1 DFQATT, CDR2 SNEGSKA (reference sequence). The CDR3 is 16 amino acids. Using RNA transcripts as the source, TCR beta CDR3 regions were amplified. Initially, a first-round RT-PCR of the TCR CDR3 employed the HTBI primer set. TCRdb reprocessed the multiplex PCR reads via MiXCR and lists one record per CDR3 protein. The data show around 620,000 distinct CDR3 sequences, roughly 17% seen once.

The sample comprised blood. The receptor was isolated from a woman aged 25 to 39 with Graves' hyperthyroidism. The chain couples TRBV20-1 to TRBJ1-5; D gene ambiguous. The CDR3 DNA follows: TGCAGTGCTAGAGGGGGTGGATTCCTTAGCAATCAGCCCCAGCATTTT. This codes for CSARGGGFLSNQPQHF.